This T cell receptor (beta chain) was identified in a study of identical twins. The study's findings and limits: In beta out-of-frame sequences, the excess sharing between twins was weaker. The authors drew conclusions from cross-sectional statistical analysis rather than following the same donors.

Worth noting for this clonotype: The antigen is not known.

TCRdb used MiXCR to reprocess the 5' RACE reads, holding one entry per CDR3 protein. The data show 500,000 or so distinct CDR3 sequences, over 11% seen once. Trimming stripped 5 bases from V and 8 bases from J, with 11 bases between. The CDR3 contains 12 residues. Germline V CDR1 and CDR2: SGHRS, YFSETQ. The same data also contributed to another study, on yellow fever vaccine responses in identical twins. That study adds: A vaccine T cell response that seemed partly convergent and partly personalized was reported in twins.

The source of this sequence is a woman in her late teens or twenties in good health. The specimen sequenced was CD4+ T cells sorted from blood. This chain uses TRBV5-1 with TRBJ2-1; D is perhaps TRBD1 (6 bases). CDR3 loop: CASSLQGDEQFF. In DNA, the CDR3 is TGCGCCAGCAGTTTACAGGGTGATGAGCAGTTCTTC.